Listed below are T cell receptor beta chains from one sample, sequenced in a study of blood T cell repertoires in COVID-19. TCRdb keeps only in-frame clones here, not all; method: immunoSEQ multiplex PCR. The data contain 320,000 or so clones, roughly 90% of them singletons. The sample consisted of PBMCs or T cells enriched from blood (not recorded which). These receptors were taken from a man aged 60 to 69 who had recovered from COVID-19. CDR3s include the opening cysteine and the closing phenylalanine or tryptophan. Fields, in order: clone size, J gene, D gene, V gene, CDR3 DNA, CDR3 protein. The D gene is left open where the match is weak. Some rows have no size entry. The others give once, few or many, or a class for an expanded clone.

.	TRBJ1-6	TRBD1	TRBV28	TGTGCCAGCCGAACCCCCGGGACAGGGGAAAATTCACCCCTCCACTTT	CASRTPGTGENSPLHF
few	TRBJ1-2	.	TRBV5-1	TGCGCCAGCAACAGGGACGGCTATGGCTACACCTTC	CASNRDGYGYTF
few	TRBJ1-2	.	TRBV28	TGTGCCAGCAGTTTATTAATAGGGGGAATTACTAACTATGGCTACACCTTC	CASSLLIGGITNYGYTF
.	TRBJ2-2	TRBD2	TRBV2	TGTGCCAGCAAGACTAGCGGGAGCGACACCGGGGAGCTGTTTTTT	CASKTSGSDTGELFF
.	TRBJ1-2	.	TRBV6-1	TGTGCCAGCAGTGAATTTGGCAGGGGATACTATGGCTACACCTTC	CASSEFGRGYYGYTF
.	TRBJ2-3	TRBD1	TRBV7-6	TGTGCCAGCAGCGCCCCGGACAGGGGGGATACGCAGTATTTT	CASSAPDRGDTQYF
.	TRBJ2-7	TRBD2	TRBV7-9	TGTGCCAGCAGCGTAGGACTAGCCCACTCCTACGAGCAGTACTTC	CASSVGLAHSYEQYF
.	TRBJ2-7	.	TRBV19	TGTGCCAGTAGTGGCAGGTCCTACGAGCAGTACTTC	CASSGRSYEQYF
.	TRBJ1-5	.	TRBV5-8	TGTGCCAGCAGCCCCCGGGTCATGAGCAATCAGCCCCAGCATTTT	CASSPRVMSNQPQHF
.	TRBJ2-2	TRBD2	TRBV28	TGTGCCAGCAGTTTCCCTCCCGGGACTAGCTGGTTTTCCGGGGAGCTGTTTTTT	CASSFPPGTSWFSGELFF
.	TRBJ2-5	TRBD2	TRBV7-3	TGTGCCAGCAGCCCGGGACTAGCGGCGACCCAGTACTTC	CASSPGLAATQYF
.	TRBJ2-1	TRBD1	TRBV7-9	TGTGCCAGCAGCTTGGGGACAGGGCGTCCTAACAATGAGCAGTTCTTC	CASSLGTGRPNNEQFF
once	TRBJ1-2	.	TRBV5-6	TGTGCCAGCAGCGGCGGGGGGTATGGCTACACCTTC	CASSGGGYGYTF
once	TRBJ2-2	TRBD2	TRBV5-5	TGTGCCAGCAGCCCGACTAGCGGGAGAGGTACCGGGGAGCTGTTTTTT	CASSPTSGRGTGELFF
.	TRBJ1-6	.	TRBV28	TGTGCCACCACAGGGCAGCGGATTTCACCCCTCCACTTT	CATTGQRISPLHF
.	TRBJ1-1	.	TRBV18	TGTGCCAGCTCACCACCGGTGTGGGGGCCAGGCACTGAAGCTTTCTTT	CASSPPVWGPGTEAFF
.	TRBJ1-2	TRBD1	TRBV3-1/TRBV3-2	TGTGCCAGCAGCCAAGATCCCACAGGGGGCGACTATGGCTACACCTTC	CASSQDPTGGDYGYTF
.	TRBJ1-3	TRBD1	TRBV4-1	TGCGCCAGCAGTCATTACCGGGACAGGGGTGGAAACACCATATATTTT	CASSHYRDRGGNTIYF
once	TRBJ2-3	TRBD2	TRBV5-1	TGCGCCAGCAGCTCAGGGACTAGCGGGAGTCTTACAGATACGCAGTATTTT	CASSSGTSGSLTDTQYF
.	TRBJ2-7	.	TRBV2	TGTGCCAGCAGTGAGGAGGGGGCGAGTTCCTACGAGCAGTACTTC	CASSEEGASSYEQYF
.	TRBJ2-3	.	TRBV11-1	TGTGCCAGCAGCCCGCAGGCCTTGGGTACAGATACGCAGTATTTT	CASSPQALGTDTQYF
once	TRBJ2-1	TRBD2	TRBV7-8	TGTGCCAGCAGCCAATCCAGGACTAGCGGGAGTTACGATGAGCAGTTCTTC	CASSQSRTSGSYDEQFF
.	TRBJ1-3	.	TRBV29-1	TGCAGCGCCTTCAAGGGGGACTCTGGAAACACCATATATTTT	CSAFKGDSGNTIYF
.	TRBJ2-7	TRBD1	TRBV2	TGTGCCAGCAGTGACGAGACAGGGGATGACGAGCAGTACTTC	CASSDETGDDEQYF
few	TRBJ1-1	.	TRBV19	TGTGCCAGTAGCCGTAGGGACTACACTGAAGCTTTCTTT	CASSRRDYTEAFF
.	TRBJ2-2	TRBD1	TRBV7-3	TGTGCCAGCAGCCTCAGCGGGACAGGGAGCACCGGGGAGCTGTTTTTT	CASSLSGTGSTGELFF
.	TRBJ2-7	TRBD2	TRBV3-1/TRBV3-2	TGTGCCAGCAGCCACTGGACTAGCGGGACGCCCCACGAGCAGTACTTC	CASSHWTSGTPHEQYF
.	TRBJ1-5	TRBD1	TRBV3-1/TRBV3-2	TGTGCCAGCAGCACACGACAGGGGGCAGGGCCCCAGCATTTT	CASSTRQGAGPQHF
.	TRBJ2-6	.	TRBV6-5	TGTGCCAGCAGCCCGACACTCGCTGGGGCCAACGTCCTGACTTTC	CASSPTLAGANVLTF
.	TRBJ2-1	TRBD2	TRBV5-1	TGCGCCAGCAGCTTTAACGGGAGGGCCGCCTACAATGAGCAGTTCTTC	CASSFNGRAAYNEQFF
.	TRBJ2-5	.	TRBV5-4	TGTGCCAGCAGCTCCGGCGGTACCCTGAGTACCCAGTACTTC	CASSSGGTLSTQYF
.	TRBJ1-4	TRBD1	TRBV28	TGTGCCTCCGGACAGGCGACTAATGAAAAACTGTTTTTT	CASGQATNEKLFF
.	TRBJ2-5	TRBD2	TRBV9	TGTGCCAGCAGCGTATACCCCAGCGGGGGCTTGCGAGGGTCGGAGACCCAGTACTTC	CASSVYPSGGLRGSETQYF
.	TRBJ1-6	.	TRBV5-4	TGTGCCAGCAGCTTGGAATCAGGGCATTCACCCCTCCACTTT	CASSLESGHSPLHF
.	TRBJ2-1	.	TRBV11-1	TGTGCCAGCAGCTTAGACCAAGCCAGGGGATATGAGCAGTTCTTC	CASSLDQARGYEQFF
.	TRBJ1-4	.	TRBV5-5	TGTGCCAGCAGCTCAGGGTTATCTAATGAAAAACTGTTTTTT	CASSSGLSNEKLFF
.	TRBJ1-1	TRBD1	TRBV7-3	TGTGCCAGCAGCTACGCCGGGACAGGGGACACTGAAGCTTTCTTT	CASSYAGTGDTEAFF
.	TRBJ2-3	.	TRBV5-1	TGCGCCAGCAGCACGCAGGGTTCGGATACGCAGTATTTT	CASSTQGSDTQYF
.	TRBJ2-7	.	TRBV20-1	TGCAGTGCCAATAGACTGAACGAGCAGTACTTC	CSANRLNEQYF
.	TRBJ2-7	TRBD2	TRBV9	TGTGCCAGCAGCGTAGGGGCGGGAGCGACCTACCGGCAGTACTTC	CASSVGAGATYRQYF
.	TRBJ2-7	.	TRBV19	TGTGCCAGTAGTAAAGTCGCAGGGGGGCTTATCTACGAGCAGTACTTC	CASSKVAGGLIYEQYF